This T cell receptor beta chain is from a study of T cells in Graves' hyperthyroidism and ophthalmopathy. For ophthalmopathy patients, the Clinical Activity Score was at least 3 and the NOSPECS grade at least 4; duration was under 3 months. Per the germline V gene, CDR1 is ENHRY and CDR2 is SYGVKD. Trimming cost V 0 bases and J 5 bases, with 7 bases left between them. CDR3 length: 13 residues. This clonotype has at least ten counts. RNA transcripts gave rise to amplified TCR beta CDR3 regions. HTBI primers were used for first-round RT-PCR of the TCR CDR3. TCRdb fed the multiplex PCR reads into MiXCR, producing one record per CDR3 protein. The sample lists about 59,000 distinct CDR3 sequences, roughly 50% seen once, with roughly 3.3% in the top ten.

V usage is TRBV10-3 and J usage is TRBJ2-5; possibly TRBD1 for D (6 bases). The clonotype originates from a woman between 55 and 75 years old with Graves' ophthalmopathy. Sequencing input: blood. The DNA of the CDR3 is TGTGCCATCAGTGAGTCGCAGGGGGAGACCCAGTACTTC. Its protein is CAISESQGETQYF.